This T cell receptor (beta chain) is drawn from a study of cytomegalovirus exposure and HLA in healthy donors. Study-wide results and limits: Later analysis identified several of the most significant clusters that appeared linked to common viral pathogens. Fewer N-insertions than the roughly 630-donor mean were reportedly shown by an Asian-associated ancestry cluster in a later analysis. Only CMV serostatus was available as immune exposure information.

Researchers ran the PCR with 60 Vbeta and 13 Jbeta primers. The assay was immunoSEQ multiplex PCR, and TCRdb's table has in-frame clones only and misses some. Here the sample spans more than 45,000 clones, approximately 84% being singletons. V shed 5 bases and J shed 3 bases, with 17 bases lying between them. This CDR3 has 16 amino acids. CDR1 and CDR2 (germline): SGHAT, FQNNGV. Notes on this clone: Its antigen is not identified.

V gene TRBV11-2 combines with J gene TRBJ2-1; TRBD1 might be the D (5 bases). Input material: PBMCs. This sequence originates from a man between 50 and 59 years old in good health and CMV-seronegative. DNA of the CDR3: TGTGCCAGCAGCCAACAATACAGGTTGGGCTACAATGAGCAGTTCTTC. It yields the protein CASSQQYRLGYNEQFF.